This T cell receptor beta chain appears in the sequencing data of a study of cytomegalovirus exposure and HLA in healthy donors. Whole-study results and caveats: Some V segments, TRBV6-2 and TRBV6-3 among them, were indistinguishable and were therefore excluded. The authors later linked a missense DCLRE1C variant to TCR beta V- and J-gene trimming. A list of approximately 150 TCR beta chains associated with cytomegalovirus was given.

Turning to this clone: The antigen remains unidentified.

PCR was performed using 60 Vbeta and 13 Jbeta primers. Only in-frame clones appear in the TCRdb table, and some are missing; sequencing was by immunoSEQ multiplex PCR. The sample holds around 190,000 clones, under 9.5% seen once. J gave up 3 bases and V 6 bases, and 6 bases lay outside the gene matches. Germline V CDR1 and CDR2: MNHNS, SASEGT. The CDR3 length is 14 residues. The sequencing input was PBMCs. This clonotype was obtained from a woman aged 25-40 years in good health and CMV-seropositive. The V gene is TRBV6-1, the J gene TRBJ2-5; 8 bases align to TRBD1. The CDR3 loop is CASSDLTGEETQYF. CDR3 DNA sequence: TGTGCCAGCAGCGATCTGACAGGGGAAGAGACCCAGTACTTC.